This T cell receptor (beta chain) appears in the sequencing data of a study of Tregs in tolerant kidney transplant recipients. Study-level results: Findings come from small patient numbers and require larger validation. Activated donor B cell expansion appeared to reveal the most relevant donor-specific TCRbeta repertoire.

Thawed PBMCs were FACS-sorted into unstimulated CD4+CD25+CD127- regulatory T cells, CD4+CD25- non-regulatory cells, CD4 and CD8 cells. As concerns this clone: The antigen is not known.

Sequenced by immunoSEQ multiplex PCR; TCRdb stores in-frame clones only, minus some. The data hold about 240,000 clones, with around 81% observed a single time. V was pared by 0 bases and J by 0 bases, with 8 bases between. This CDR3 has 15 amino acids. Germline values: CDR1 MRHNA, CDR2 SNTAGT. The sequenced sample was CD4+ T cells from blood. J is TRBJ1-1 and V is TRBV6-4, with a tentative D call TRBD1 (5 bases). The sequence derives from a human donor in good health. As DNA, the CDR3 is TGTGCCAGCAGTGACTCCGACAGCTTGAACACTGAAGCTTTCTTT. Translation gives CASSDSDSLNTEAFF.